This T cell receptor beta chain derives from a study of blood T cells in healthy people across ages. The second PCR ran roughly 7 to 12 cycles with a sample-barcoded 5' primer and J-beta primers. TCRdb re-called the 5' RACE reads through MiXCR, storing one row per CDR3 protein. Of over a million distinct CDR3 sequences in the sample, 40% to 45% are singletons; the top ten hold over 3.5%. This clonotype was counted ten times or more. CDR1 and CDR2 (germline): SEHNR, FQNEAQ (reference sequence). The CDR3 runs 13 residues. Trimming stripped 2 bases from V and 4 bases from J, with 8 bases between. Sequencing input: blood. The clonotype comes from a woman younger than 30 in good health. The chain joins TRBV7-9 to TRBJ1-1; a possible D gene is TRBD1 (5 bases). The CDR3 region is CASSLPGGTEAFF. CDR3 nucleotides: TGTGCCAGCAGCTTACCGGGGGGCACTGAAGCTTTCTTT.